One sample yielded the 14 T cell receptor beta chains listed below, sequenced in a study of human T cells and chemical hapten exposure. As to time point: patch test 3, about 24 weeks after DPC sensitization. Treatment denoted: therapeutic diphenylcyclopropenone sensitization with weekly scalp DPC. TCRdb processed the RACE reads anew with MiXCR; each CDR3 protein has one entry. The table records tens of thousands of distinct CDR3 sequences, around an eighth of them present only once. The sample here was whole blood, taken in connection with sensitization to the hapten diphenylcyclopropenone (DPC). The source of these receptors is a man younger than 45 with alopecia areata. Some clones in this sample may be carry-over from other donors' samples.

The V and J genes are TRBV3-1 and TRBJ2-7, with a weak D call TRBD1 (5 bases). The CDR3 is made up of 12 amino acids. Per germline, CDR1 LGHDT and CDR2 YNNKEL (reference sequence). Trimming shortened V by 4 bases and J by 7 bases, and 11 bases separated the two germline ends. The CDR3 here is CASSPGRAEQYF. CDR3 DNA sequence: TGTGCCAGCAGCCCAGGCAGGGCGGAGCAGTACTTC.

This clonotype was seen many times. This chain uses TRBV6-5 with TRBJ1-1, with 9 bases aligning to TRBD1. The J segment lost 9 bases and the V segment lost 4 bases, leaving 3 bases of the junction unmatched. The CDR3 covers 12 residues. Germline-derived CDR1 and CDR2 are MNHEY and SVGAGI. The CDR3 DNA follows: TGTGCCAGCAGTTGGGGACAGGGACAAGCTTTCTTT. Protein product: CASSWGQGQAFF.

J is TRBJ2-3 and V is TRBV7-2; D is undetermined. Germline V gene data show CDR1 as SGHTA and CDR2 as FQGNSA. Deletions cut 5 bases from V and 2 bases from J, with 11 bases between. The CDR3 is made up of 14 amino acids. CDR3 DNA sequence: TGTGCCAGCAGCCTTATAGACTCCACAGATACGCAGTATTTT. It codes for CASSLIDSTDTQYF. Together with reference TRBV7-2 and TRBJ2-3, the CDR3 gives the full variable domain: GAGVSQSPSNKVTEKGKDVELRCDPISGHTALYWYRQSLGQGLEFLIYFQGNSAPDKSGLPSDRFSAERTGGSVSTLTIQRTQQEDSAVYLCASSLIDSTDTQYFGPGTRLTVL.

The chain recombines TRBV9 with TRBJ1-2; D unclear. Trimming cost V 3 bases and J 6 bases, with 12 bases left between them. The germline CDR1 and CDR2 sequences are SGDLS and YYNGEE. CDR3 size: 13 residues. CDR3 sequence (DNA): TGTGCCAGCAGCGCCCGACAAGTAGATGGCTACACCTTC. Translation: CASSARQVDGYTF.

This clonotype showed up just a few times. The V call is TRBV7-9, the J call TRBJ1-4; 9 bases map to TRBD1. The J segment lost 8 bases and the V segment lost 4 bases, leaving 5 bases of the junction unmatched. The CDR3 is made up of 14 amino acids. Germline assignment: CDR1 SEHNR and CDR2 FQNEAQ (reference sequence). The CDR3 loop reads CASSSGQGGEKLFF. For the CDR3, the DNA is TGTGCCAGCAGCTCGGGACAGGGTGGCGAAAAACTGTTTTTT. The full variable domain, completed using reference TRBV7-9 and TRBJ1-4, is DTGVSQNPRHKITKRGQNVTFRCDPISEHNRLYWYRQTLGQGPEFLTYFQNEAQLEKSRLLSDRFSAERPKGSFSTLEIQRTEQGDSAMYLCASSSGQGGEKLFFGSGTQLSVL.

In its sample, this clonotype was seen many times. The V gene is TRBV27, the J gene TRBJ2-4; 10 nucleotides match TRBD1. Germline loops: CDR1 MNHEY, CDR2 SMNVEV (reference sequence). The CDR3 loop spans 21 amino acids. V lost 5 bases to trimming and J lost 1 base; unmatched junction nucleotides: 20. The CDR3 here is CASSPYSPGQGTQIAKNIQYF. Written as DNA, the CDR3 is TGTGCCAGCAGTCCGTATTCACCGGGACAGGGGACTCAAATTGCCAAAAACATTCAGTACTTC.

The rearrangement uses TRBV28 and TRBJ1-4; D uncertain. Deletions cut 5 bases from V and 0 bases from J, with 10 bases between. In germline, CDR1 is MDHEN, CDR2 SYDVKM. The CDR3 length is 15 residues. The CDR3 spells CASSPRGTTNEKLFF. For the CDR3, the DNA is TGTGCCAGCAGTCCGCGGGGAACAACTAATGAAAAACTGTTTTTT.

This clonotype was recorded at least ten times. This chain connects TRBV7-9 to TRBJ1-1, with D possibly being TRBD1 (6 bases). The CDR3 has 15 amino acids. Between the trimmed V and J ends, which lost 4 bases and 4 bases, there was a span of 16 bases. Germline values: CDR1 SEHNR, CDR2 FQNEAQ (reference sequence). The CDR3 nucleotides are TGTGCCAGCAGCTCTTCTTACAGGGACCGCACTGAAGCTTTCTTT. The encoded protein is CASSSSYRDRTEAFF.

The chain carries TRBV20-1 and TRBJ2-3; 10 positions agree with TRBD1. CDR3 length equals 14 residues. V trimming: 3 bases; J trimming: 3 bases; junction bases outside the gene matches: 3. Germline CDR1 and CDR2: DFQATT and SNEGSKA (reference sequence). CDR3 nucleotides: TGCAGTGCTAGGCGGGGACAGGGGACAGATACGCAGTATTTT. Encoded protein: CSARRGQGTDTQYF.

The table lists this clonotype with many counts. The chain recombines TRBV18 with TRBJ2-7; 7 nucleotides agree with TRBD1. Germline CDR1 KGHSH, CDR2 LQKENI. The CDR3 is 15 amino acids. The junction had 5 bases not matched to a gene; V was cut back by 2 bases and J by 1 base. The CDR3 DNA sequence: TGTGCCAGCTCACCATCCCGGGACAGATCCTACGAGCAGTACTTC. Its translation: CASSPSRDRSYEQYF.

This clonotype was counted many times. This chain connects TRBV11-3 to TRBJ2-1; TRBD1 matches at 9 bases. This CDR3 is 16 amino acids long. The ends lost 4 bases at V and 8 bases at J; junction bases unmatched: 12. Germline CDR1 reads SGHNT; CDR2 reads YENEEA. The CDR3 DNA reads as TGTGCCAGCAGCTCAACTCCGGGACAGGGTATCCATGAGCAGTTCTTC. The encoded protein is CASSSTPGQGIHEQFF. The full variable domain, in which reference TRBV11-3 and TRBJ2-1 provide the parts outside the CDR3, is EAGVVQSPRYKIIEKKQPVAFWCNPISGHNTLYWYLQNLGQGPELLIRYENEEAVDDSQLPKDRFSAERLKGVDSTLKIQPAELGDSAVYLCASSSTPGQGIHEQFFGPGTRLTVL.

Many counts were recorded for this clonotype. The CDR3 DNA reads TGTGCCAGCAGCCCGATGACAGGGATTGGCACTGAAGCTTTCTTT. This gives the protein CASSPMTGIGTEAFF. V is TRBV7-9 and J is TRBJ1-1; 7 positions agree with TRBD1. Germline V lookup: CDR1 SEHNR, CDR2 FQNEAQ (reference sequence). Losses at the gene ends were 5 bases for V and 4 bases for J; bases not matched to a gene: 10. CDR3 size: 15 residues.

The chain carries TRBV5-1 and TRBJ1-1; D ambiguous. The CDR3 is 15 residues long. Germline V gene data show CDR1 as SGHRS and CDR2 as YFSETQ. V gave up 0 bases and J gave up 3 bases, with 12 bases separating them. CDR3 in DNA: TGCGCCAGCAGCTTGGGACCCCTTCCGGACACTGAAGCTTTCTTT. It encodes CASSLGPLPDTEAFF.

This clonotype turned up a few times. The CDR3 region is CASSYYGANTGELFF. DNA for the CDR3: TGTGCCAGCAGTTATTACGGGGCCAACACCGGGGAGCTGTTTTTT. J is TRBJ2-2 and V is TRBV6-5, with D possibly called TRBD1 or TRBD2 (5 bases each). Trimming removed 3 bases from V and 2 bases from J, with 10 bases in between. Germline-derived CDR1 and CDR2 are MNHEY and SVGAGI. This CDR3 has 15 residues.